The 21 T cell receptor beta chains below were found in one sample sequenced in a study of tumor and adjacent non-tumor tissue in lung cancer. This sample's RNA came from whole unsorted tissue. Distant lung tissue was collected more than 3 cm away from the tumor edge. TCRbeta libraries were built with three rounds of nested PCR, modified from ARM-PCR. Using its own MiXCR run on the multiplex PCR reads, TCRdb lists one record per CDR3 protein. This table has around 99,000 distinct CDR3 sequences, under 65% appearing once. Material for sequencing was distant non-tumor lung tissue. The receptors here all came from a man between 60 and 70 years old with non-small cell lung cancer.

As regards this clonotype: Likely a read error: the CDR3 ends without its conserved phenylalanine or tryptophan. J is TRBJ2-1 and V is TRBV6-2 or TRBV6-3, with a weak D call TRBD1 (6 bases). CDR3 size: 16 residues. Trimming removed 9 bases from V and 5 bases from J, with 23 bases in between. CDR1 MNHEY and CDR2 SVGEGT come from the germline V gene. The CDR3 bases are TGTGCCAGTAGCACCCCGATAATAGAGGGGGACAATGAGCAGTTCCTC. As protein: CASSTPIIEGDNEQFL.

At least ten counts were recorded for this clonotype. The gene calls are TRBV12-3 or TRBV12-4 and TRBJ1-2; the D is unclear. The ends were cut back, 6 bases at V and 6 bases at J, with 23 bases in the middle. The CDR3 has 16 amino acids. The CDR3 coding sequence is TGTGCCAGCAGCCCACCGGGGTTTAGTGCTGTGGATGGCTACACCTTC. It yields the protein CASSPPGFSAVDGYTF.

Only a few counts were recorded for this clonotype. The chain uses TRBV29-1 and TRBJ2-1, with D unclear. CDR1 and CDR2 (germline): SQVTM, ANQGSEA. The CDR3 spans 14 residues. The CDR3 here is CIVVVGRYYNEQFF. The CDR3 bases are TGCATTGTTGTGGTTGGGCGGTACTACAATGAGCAGTTCTTC.

As for this clonotype: A read error is possible here, since a much larger clone lies one base away. This chain joins TRBV20-1 and TRBJ2-3; 7 positions agree with TRBD2. The CDR3 runs to 15 residues. Germline values: CDR1 DFQATT, CDR2 SNEGSKA (reference sequence). CDR3 bases: TGCATTGCTAGAGGAGATAGCGGGAGCACAGATACGCAGTATTTT. Translating gives CIARGDSGSTDTQYF.

A remark on this clonotype: A junction end diverges from the germline sequence, so it may reflect a read error. V and J are TRBV11-3 and TRBJ2-7; weak D call: TRBD1 (5 bases). The CDR3 loop spans 15 amino acids. Germline assignment: CDR1 SGHNT and CDR2 YENEEA. This CDR3 is CVSSLVGASPYEQYF. The CDR3 nucleotides read TGTGTCAGCAGCTTAGTAGGGGCTTCCCCGTACGAGCAGTACTTC.

Of note for this clonotype: Its ends do not fully match the called genes, so a read error is possible. This chain uses TRBV29-1 with TRBJ1-1; no definite D call. CDR3 length: 15 amino acids. From germline, CDR1 is SQVTM and CDR2 ANQGSEA. CDR3 sequence reads: CSLSQDGHPNTEASF. CDR3 in DNA: TGCAGCCTCTCCCAGGACGGCCACCCGAACACTGAAGCTTCCTTT.

This clonotype was seen many times. The rearrangement joins TRBV6-5 to TRBJ2-7; no firm D call. V lost 0 bases and J 3 bases, leaving 6 bases between the germline ends. The CDR3 spans 13 residues. The germline CDR1 and CDR2 sequences are MNHEY and SVGAGI. The CDR3, as DNA: TGTGCCAGCAGTTACTCTGCGGTCTACGAGCAGTACTTC. It codes for CASSYSAVYEQYF.

This clonotype was seen just once. A much larger clonotype is one base distant, so this may be a read error. J is TRBJ2-3 and V is TRBV11-2; TRBD1 is a possible D gene (5 bases). CDR1 and CDR2 (germline): SGHAT, FQNNGV. The CDR3 covers 11 residues. This CDR3 reads CASKQADTRYF. As DNA, the CDR3 is TGTGCCAGCAAACAGGCAGATACGCGGTATTTT. The full variable domain, in which reference TRBV11-2 and TRBJ2-3 provide the parts outside the CDR3, is EAGVAQSPRYKIIEKRQSVAFWCNPISGHATLYWYQQILGQGPKLLIQFQNNGVVDDSQLPKDRFSAERLKGVDSTLKIQPAKLEDSAVYLCASKQADTRYFGPGTRLTVL.

To note about this clonotype: One end of the junction does not line up with germline, which may come from a read error. The V gene is TRBV5-5, the J gene TRBJ2-3, with 7 nucleotides matching TRBD2. The germline V gene encodes CDR1 SGHKS and CDR2 YYEKEE (reference sequence). CDR3 length: 16 residues. The DNA for the CDR3 is TGTGTCAGCAAGGCTAGCGGAGCATTTAGCATAGATACGCGGTATTTT. It yields the protein CVSKASGAFSIDTRYF.

This clonotype was recorded at least ten times. This sequence joins TRBV4-3 and TRBJ1-6; D gene unclear. V was clipped by 4 bases and J by 8 bases, with 12 bases between them. The CDR3 is 14 residues long. Germline loops: CDR1 LGHNA, CDR2 YSLEER. Here the CDR3 DNA reads TGCGCCAGCAGCCTAAACCTCGCAGATTCACCCCTCCACTTT. It translates to CASSLNLADSPLHF.

This clonotype was detected only once. The V call is TRBV12-3 or TRBV12-4, the J call TRBJ2-1, with TRBD2 identical over 7 bases. There are 13 residues in the CDR3. V was pared by 8 bases and J by 15 bases, with 16 bases of the junction left unmatched. The CDR3 DNA follows: TGTGCCAGCGGGGCTAGCGGTAGGAATGAACCGTTCTTC. Its translation: CASGASGRNEPFF.

Remarks on this clonotype: Since the CDR3 does not end with the conserved phenylalanine or tryptophan, this likely comes from a read error. The CDR3 loop is CTSSAALDKNIQYL. CDR3 coding DNA: TGTACAAGCAGCGCGGCACTGGACAAAAACATTCAGTACTTA. V gene TRBV6-5 combines with J gene TRBJ2-4; D call uncertain. CDR3 length: 14 amino acids. From germline, CDR1 is MNHEY and CDR2 SVGAGI.

This clonotype was counted a single time. A much larger clone lies a single base off, so this may be a read error. The CDR3 ends on some other residue instead of the conserved phenylalanine or tryptophan, so this is likely a read error. The DNA is left out, because the CDR3 cannot be placed on it with certainty; the CDR3 is given as TCRdb lists it. The J gene is TRBJ2-5, the V gene TRBV28; TRBD2 is taken as the D call from the table, unchecked against the DNA. In germline, CDR1 is MDHEN, CDR2 SYDVKM. The CDR3 extends over 12 residues, inclusive of both ends. The CDR3: CASSSSILTTLI.

In regard to this clonotype: One junction end does not reproduce the germline sequence, and a read error may be involved. V is TRBV11-3 and J is TRBJ2-7; TRBD2 agrees at 7 bases. Per the germline V gene, CDR1 is SGHNT and CDR2 is YENEEA. The CDR3 sequence is 15 residues long. CDR3 region: CASSLDMSGNNEQCF. The CDR3 DNA reads TGTGCCAGCAGCTTAGATATGAGCGGGAACAACGAGCAGTGCTTC.

This clonotype was counted at least ten times. The CDR3 DNA is TGTGCCAGCAGTTATACAGGGGTTGGCAATCAGCCCCAGCATTTT. Translation: CASSYTGVGNQPQHF. The chain couples TRBV28 to TRBJ1-5, with 7 positions matching TRBD1. Germline trimming cut 4 bases from V and 2 bases from J; bases unmatched to any gene: 5. CDR1 and CDR2 from the germline V gene are MDHEN and SYDVKM. This CDR3 is built from 15 residues.

A remark on this clonotype: This may arise from a read error, as a much more abundant clone is one base away. The chain employs TRBV12-3 or TRBV12-4 and TRBJ1-2, with TRBD1 matching 11 bases. Germline trimming cut 6 bases from V and 8 bases from J; bases unmatched to any gene: 11. This CDR3 is built from 15 residues. CDR3 loop: CASSLGQGARRGYTF. DNA for the CDR3: TGTGCCAGCAGCCTAGGACAGGGGGCAAGAAGGGGCTACACCTTC.

This clonotype was seen ten or more times. CDR3 in amino acids: CASSMAGVDTQYF. The CDR3 nucleotides are TGTGCCAGCAGCATGGCGGGGGTAGATACGCAGTATTTT. The chain employs TRBV6-2 or TRBV6-3 and TRBJ2-3; TRBD2 matches 7 bases. The germline gives CDR1 MNHEY, CDR2 SVGEGT. The CDR3 length is 13 residues. V was pared by 6 bases and J by 5 bases, with 5 bases of the junction left unmatched.

The gene calls are TRBV6-5 and TRBJ1-4, with 8 bases identical to TRBD1. Germline CDR1 and CDR2: MNHEY and SVGAGI. V dropped 5 bases and J dropped 6; count of bases not matched to a gene: 5. This CDR3 has 14 residues. The CDR3 bases are TGTGCCAGCAGTCCCCGGGACAGGTATGAAAAACTGTTTTTT. It yields the protein CASSPRDRYEKLFF.

In the case of this clonotype: The junction departs from germline at one end; a sequencing error may be responsible. The J gene is TRBJ2-3, the V gene TRBV6-5; the match to TRBD1 covers 8 bases. The CDR3 is 15 residues long. Germline CDR1 is MNHEY and CDR2 is SVGAGI. CDR3 amino acids: CASSYWGQVPDTQYF. For the CDR3, the DNA is TGTGCCAGCAGTTATTGGGGACAGGTGCCAGATACACAGTATTTT.

The rearrangement links TRBV29-1 to TRBJ1-4; TRBD1 might be the D (5 bases). Germline values: CDR1 SQVTM, CDR2 ANQGSEA. The V end was cut by 5 bases, the J end by 8 bases, with 21 bases between. This CDR3 is 15 amino acids long. The CDR3 reads CSVRTRGTGYEKLFF. The CDR3 DNA reads as TGCAGCGTTCGAACGCGCGGGACCGGGTACGAAAAACTGTTTTTT.

With regard to this clonotype: The junction does not match germline at one end; this may be a read error. This chain connects TRBV11-2 to TRBJ2-2; 7 positions agree with TRBD2. This CDR3 region has 14 residues. Germline values: CDR1 SGHAT, CDR2 FQNNGV. The CDR3 loop reads CASSLGLGHGELFF. For the CDR3, the DNA is TGTGCCAGCAGCCTAGGACTAGGTCATGGGGAACTGTTTTTT.